This T cell receptor (beta chain) was documented in a study of human thymus T cells. Assay: immunoSEQ multiplex PCR; the TCRdb copy retains only in-frame clones and omits some. The sample comprises more than 70,000 clones, roughly 96% of which are singletons, and 0.031% rests with the top ten. The germline gives CDR1 MDHEN, CDR2 SYDVKM. There are 12 residues in the CDR3. Trimming removed 1 base from V and 5 bases from J, with 2 bases in between. It was from resections taken during corrective heart surgery that the thymus tissue came. The TCR sequence derives from a boy younger than two with a congenital heart defect but otherwise immunologically healthy. Sequenced material: thymus tissue. The V gene is TRBV28, the J gene TRBJ2-2; no reliable D call. CDR3 nucleotide sequence: TGTGCCAGCAGTTTATCAACCGGGGAGCTGTTTTTT. This encodes CASSLSTGELFF. Full variable domain (remainder filled in from reference TRBV28 and TRBJ2-2): DVKVTQSSRYLVKRTGEKVFLECVQDMDHENMFWYRQDPGLGLRLIYFSYDVKMKEKGDIPEGYSVSREKKERFSLILESASTNQTSMYLCASSLSTGELFFGEGSRLTVL.